This is a list of T cell receptor beta chains from one sample in a study of early T cells in non-severe SARS-CoV-2 infection. TCRdb recomputed calls from the 5' RACE reads with MiXCR, one row per CDR3 protein. The repertoire has about 64,000 distinct CDR3 sequences, roughly 10% of them found once; the top ten carry under 3%. Sequenced here: whole blood, sampled at baseline. These receptors all come from an adult who was a healthcare worker with PCR-confirmed SARS-CoV-2 infection or an uninfected control (not recorded which). Each CDR3 is given with its conserved first and last residue. D genes are given only for firm matches. The size of a clone is reported for some rows only, either as once, few or many, or as a class for expanded clones.

d_call	j_call	clone_size	v_call	cdr3_nt	cdr3_aa
TRBD1	TRBJ2-3	NA	TRBV20-1	TGCAGTGCAACGCCCTTCCAGGGGGCGAGCACAGATACGCAGTATTTT	CSATPFQGASTDTQYF
NA	TRBJ2-7	NA	TRBV7-9	TGTGCCAGCAGCTCTTCCCGGGGGCCCGAGAAGAACGAGCAGTACTTC	CASSSSRGPEKNEQYF
NA	TRBJ2-3	NA	TRBV30	TGTGCCTGGAGTGTAAGCTCGTTTGGCACAGATACGCAGTATTTT	CAWSVSSFGTDTQYF
NA	TRBJ1-2	NA	TRBV4-3	TGCGCCAGCAGCCAAGGACTAGGGCTGGGAACTAACTATGGCTACACCTTC	CASSQGLGLGTNYGYTF
TRBD2	TRBJ2-1	few	TRBV12-3/TRBV12-4	TGTGCCAGCAGTTTGATGGGACTAGCGGGGGGTACCTTCGAGTATGAGCAGTTCTTC	CASSLMGLAGGTFEYEQFF
NA	TRBJ1-5	few	TRBV6-1	TGTGCCAGCAGTGAAGCGGGGTACCAAGATCAGCCCCAGCATTTT	CASSEAGYQDQPQHF
NA	TRBJ1-1	NA	TRBV3-1	TGTGCCAGCACCCAAGGGGTGATGAACACTGAAGCTTTCTTT	CASTQGVMNTEAFF
NA	TRBJ2-5	few	TRBV29-1	TGCAGCGTTGAAGGGCAATGGGGGGAGACCCAGTACTTC	CSVEGQWGETQYF
TRBD1	TRBJ2-7	few	TRBV25-1	TGTGCCAGCAGTGTGAAGATTGGGACAGGGGGCGGCGAGCAGTACTTC	CASSVKIGTGGGEQYF
TRBD1	TRBJ2-1	many	TRBV3-1	TGTGCCAGCAGCGAACCGGGACAGGGTGTTTATGAGCAGTTCTTC	CASSEPGQGVYEQFF
NA	TRBJ2-7	NA	TRBV11-3	TGTGCCAGCAGCCCAGGGGGGGCGACCTACGAGCAGTACTTC	CASSPGGATYEQYF
NA	TRBJ2-5	NA	TRBV18	TGTGCCAGCTCACCACCTGGGGCAGGGGAAGAGACCCAGTACTTC	CASSPPGAGEETQYF
TRBD2	TRBJ2-3	NA	TRBV7-8	TGTGCCAGCAGCTTAGGATTGCTAGCGGGGAACACAGATACGCAGTATTTT	CASSLGLLAGNTDTQYF
NA	TRBJ2-1	few	TRBV12-3/TRBV12-4	TGTGCCAGCAGCGGGGACCCGGCGGAGCAGTTCTTC	CASSGDPAEQFF
TRBD1	TRBJ1-1	many	TRBV3-1	TGTGCCAGCAGCCCGGACAGGACCCCTGAAGCTTTCTTT	CASSPDRTPEAFF
NA	TRBJ1-6	few	TRBV30	TGTGCCATCCGGGACCTTGCGTCGGGTTCACCCCTCCACTTT	CAIRDLASGSPLHF
NA	TRBJ2-2	NA	TRBV12-3/TRBV12-4	TGTGCCAGCAGTTGGAGACAGCTTTCGAACACCGGGGAGCTGTTTTTT	CASSWRQLSNTGELFF
TRBD2	TRBJ2-7	few	TRBV11-2	TGTGCCAGCACCCTAGCGGGCCACGAGCAGTACTTC	CASTLAGHEQYF
TRBD1	TRBJ1-2	few	TRBV9	TGTGCCAGCAGCACCCGACAGGGGGCCGATGGCTACACCTTC	CASSTRQGADGYTF
NA	TRBJ1-1	NA	TRBV6-5	TGTGCCAGCAGTTACGAACGGAGTTTTACTGAAGCTTTCTTT	CASSYERSFTEAFF
NA	TRBJ2-7	NA	TRBV27	TGTGCCAGCAGTTTAAAACCGCACCAGGGATACGAGCAGTACTTC	CASSLKPHQGYEQYF
TRBD1	TRBJ1-1	few	TRBV14	TGTGCCAGCAGCCAAGGGGGACAGGGACACACTGAAGCTTTCTTT	CASSQGGQGHTEAFF
NA	TRBJ2-2	NA	TRBV24-1	TGTGCCACCAGTGCCACGGCGGAGCGAAGCACCGGGGAGCTGTTTTTT	CATSATAERSTGELFF
NA	TRBJ2-5	many	TRBV30	TGTGCCTGGAAAAGGTCGTCACCGACCCAGTACTTC	CAWKRSSPTQYF
TRBD2	TRBJ2-2	NA	TRBV11-2	TGTGCCAGCAGCCGTATAAGCGGGGGTAGCACCGGGGAGCTGTTTTTT	CASSRISGGSTGELFF
NA	TRBJ2-2	few	TRBV27	TGTGCCACCAAAAGTAGGGCGGAACGCACCGGGGAGCTGTTTTTT	CATKSRAERTGELFF
NA	TRBJ2-5	few	TRBV7-6	TGTGCCAGCAGCTTAGCCCTCAGTGGTAGTTACCAAGAGACCCAGTACTTC	CASSLALSGSYQETQYF
TRBD2	TRBJ2-3	few	TRBV6-6	TGTGCCAGCAGTTACGAGCGGGGGGGCTATCATACGCAGTATTTT	CASSYERGGYHTQYF
NA	TRBJ1-4	NA	TRBV2	TGTGCCAGCAATTACGACCGGAGGGATTTCGAAAAACTGTTTTTT	CASNYDRRDFEKLFF
NA	TRBJ2-5	NA	TRBV10-1	TGCGCCAGCAGCCCAGGAACGGTGGATCAAGAGACCCAGTACTTC	CASSPGTVDQETQYF
NA	TRBJ2-7	NA	TRBV27	TGTGCCAGCAGTTTATCGGAAGGCCAGGGCTACGAGCAGTACTTC	CASSLSEGQGYEQYF
NA	TRBJ2-3	NA	TRBV20-1	TGCAGTGCTCTCGGGAGCACAGATACGCAGTATTTT	CSALGSTDTQYF
NA	TRBJ1-1	many	TRBV7-9	TGTGCCAGCAGCGTGACGAACACTGAAGCTTTCTTT	CASSVTNTEAFF
NA	TRBJ1-5	NA	TRBV12-3/TRBV12-4	TGTGCCAGCAGTGATGGAATCCATAGCAATCAGCCCCAGCATTTT	CASSDGIHSNQPQHF
NA	TRBJ1-6	many	TRBV20-1	TGCAGTGCTAGCCCGGACTATAATTCACCCCTCCACTTT	CSASPDYNSPLHF
NA	TRBJ2-2	many	TRBV11-3	TGTGCCAGCAGCGCAAACACCGGGGAGCTGTTTTTT	CASSANTGELFF
TRBD2	TRBJ2-7	few	TRBV4-1	TGCGCCAGCAGCCAAGAGGGGCTAGCGGGTGACGAGCAGTACTTC	CASSQEGLAGDEQYF
NA	TRBJ2-1	NA	TRBV5-1	TGCGCCAGCAGCTTACAGGGACGGACCTACAATGAGCAGTTCTTC	CASSLQGRTYNEQFF
NA	TRBJ1-1	NA	TRBV6-2/TRBV6-3	TGTGCCAGCAGTTACCCCGGTCCCAGCACTGAAGCTTTCTTT	CASSYPGPSTEAFF
NA	TRBJ2-2	NA	TRBV7-8	TGTGCCAGCAGCTTATACCAGGGGCCCACCGGGGAGCTGTTTTTT	CASSLYQGPTGELFF
NA	TRBJ1-5	many	TRBV29-1	TGCAGCGTTGGCGGGGGGGTTAATCAGCCCCAGCATTTT	CSVGGGVNQPQHF
TRBD1	TRBJ1-1	NA	TRBV11-1	TGTGCCAGCCACGACAGGGTAAATTCTGAAGCTTTCTTT	CASHDRVNSEAFF